Below, 29 T cell receptor beta chains from the same sample are listed, as sequenced in a study of T cell repertoires in cytomegalovirus infection. A single record per CDR3 protein comes from TCRdb applying MiXCR to the reads. Among about 260,000 distinct CDR3 sequences listed, roughly 9.1% were seen once. Sequencing was carried out using PBMCs. Receptors were obtained from a human donor in good health (CMV status not recorded). Some clones in this sample may be carry-over from other donors' samples.

This clonotype came up many times. The J gene is TRBJ1-6, the V gene TRBV12-3 or TRBV12-4, with D possibly TRBD1 on 5 matching bases. The V end was cut by 6 bases, the J end by 0 bases, with 12 bases between. CDR3 length: 16 amino acids. The CDR3 loop is CASRGGLSSYNSPLHF. CDR3 DNA sequence: TGTGCCAGCAGGGGGGGGTTAAGCTCCTATAATTCACCCCTCCACTTT.

This clonotype was observed at least ten times. J is TRBJ2-7 and V is TRBV7-2, with D unclear. The CDR3 is 15 residues long. V was cut by 5 bases and J by 0 bases, with 14 bases left in between. CDR1 and CDR2 from the germline V gene are SGHTA and FQGNSA. CDR3 sequence (DNA): TGTGCCAGCAGCCCCAAGTTACTAAACTCCTACGAGCAGTACTTC. Translated: CASSPKLLNSYEQYF.

This clonotype was counted many times. The genes are TRBV7-2 and TRBJ1-1, with D unresolved. Between the trimmed V and J ends, which lost 2 bases and 4 bases, there was a span of 8 bases. The germline CDR1 and CDR2 sequences are SGHTA and FQGNSA. The CDR3 totals 13 residues. The DNA for the CDR3 is TGTGCCAGCAGCTTAAAAGATCGCACTGAAGCTTTCTTT. It translates to CASSLKDRTEAFF. Full variable domain (missing parts from reference TRBV7-2 and TRBJ1-1): GAGVSQSPSNKVTEKGKDVELRCDPISGHTALYWYRQSLGQGLEFLIYFQGNSAPDKSGLPSDRFSAERTGGSVSTLTIQRTQQEDSAVYLCASSLKDRTEAFFGQGTRLTVV.

At least ten counts were recorded for this clonotype. V is TRBV5-1 and J is TRBJ2-1; the match to TRBD2 covers 12 bases. The V gene's germline CDR1 is SGHRS and CDR2 YFSETQ. The CDR3 runs 15 residues. The ends lost 2 bases at V and 7 bases at J; junction bases unmatched: 4. The CDR3 coding sequence is TGCGCCAGCAGCTTCCTAGCGGGGGGGCCGAATGAGCAGTTCTTC. Residues: CASSFLAGGPNEQFF.

The sample holds many counts of this clonotype. Its ends do not fully match the called genes, so a read error is possible. The J gene is TRBJ2-3, the V gene TRBV7-8; no firm D call. The germline CDR1 and CDR2 sequences are SGHVS and FQNEAQ. CDR3 length: 12 residues. The CDR3 protein is CASSPIRDTSLF. In DNA, the CDR3 is TGTGCCAGCAGCCCTATCCGTGACACCTCTCTCTTT.

This clonotype appeared many times. V and J are TRBV7-6 and TRBJ1-1; no clear D. The germline V gene has CDR1 SGHVS and CDR2 FNYEAQ. V lost 0 bases and J lost 1, with 6 bases in between. The CDR3 totals 14 residues. The CDR3: CASSLAEGNTEAFF. The CDR3 nucleotides read TGTGCCAGCAGCTTAGCTGAGGGGAACACTGAAGCTTTCTTT.

In its sample, this clonotype was seen many times. The rearrangement joins TRBV12-3 or TRBV12-4 to TRBJ1-3, with D unclear. This CDR3 has 15 amino acids. Trimming took 3 bases from V and 0 from J, leaving 9 bases between them. CDR3 bases: TGTGCCAGCAGTTTGGAACGGTACTCTGGAAACACCATATATTTT. Translated, it gives CASSLERYSGNTIYF.

The chain links TRBV3-1 to TRBJ2-7; TRBD2 matches 9 bases. V was pared by 6 bases and J by 3 bases, with 3 bases of the junction left unmatched. Germline CDR1 is LGHDT and CDR2 is YNNKEL (reference sequence). The CDR3 extends over 13 amino acids. CDR3 residues: CASSRLADYEQYF. CDR3 coding DNA: TGTGCCAGCAGTCGACTAGCGGACTACGAGCAGTACTTC.

Only a few counts were recorded for this clonotype. This chain connects TRBV20-1 to TRBJ2-6; 8 bases are shared with TRBD2. After removal of 0 bases from V and 4 bases from J, the junction contained 11 bases not matched to a gene. Germline loops: CDR1 DFQATT, CDR2 SNEGSKA (reference sequence). The CDR3 is 18 amino acids. Written as DNA, the CDR3 is TGCAGTGCTAGAGATCCGCGCGGGGGGATCCTCGGGGCCAACGTCCTGACTTTC. It translates to CSARDPRGGILGANVLTF.

This clonotype was seen many times. The V gene is TRBV6-2 or TRBV6-3, the J gene TRBJ2-2; 8 nucleotides match TRBD1. With 6 bases clipped from V and 7 bases from J, the junction kept 4 bases outside the gene matches. The CDR3 contains 13 residues. CDR1 and CDR2 (germline): MNHEY, SVGEGT. The CDR3 here is CASSLTGVGELFF. The CDR3 DNA sequence: TGTGCCAGCAGCCTGACAGGGGTCGGGGAGCTGTTTTTT.

This clonotype was picked up many times. The chain employs TRBV7-2 and TRBJ2-7, with 7 positions matching TRBD1. This CDR3 has 14 amino acids. V shed 4 bases, J shed 2 bases, and the junction held 5 bases outside the gene matches. CDR1 and CDR2 from the germline V gene are SGHTA and FQGNSA. The CDR3 spells CASSSGQPTYEQYF. In DNA form, the CDR3 reads TGTGCCAGCAGCTCGGGACAGCCTACCTACGAGCAGTACTTC. The full variable domain, with the rest looked up from reference TRBV7-2 and TRBJ2-7, is GAGVSQSPSNKVTEKGKDVELRCDPISGHTALYWYRQSLGQGLEFLIYFQGNSAPDKSGLPSDRFSAERTGGSVSTLTIQRTQQEDSAVYLCASSSGQPTYEQYFGPGTRLTVT.

The chain combines TRBV20-1 with TRBJ1-2; D gene uncertain. CDR1 DFQATT and CDR2 SNEGSKA come from the germline V gene (reference sequence). Trimming took 2 bases from V and 7 from J, leaving 8 bases between them. This CDR3 spans 11 amino acids. CDR3 bases: TGCAGTGCTAGAATCCGTCGTGGCTACACCTTC. Its protein is CSARIRRGYTF.

This clonotype was seen repeatedly, ten times or more. The chain uses TRBV28 and TRBJ2-7; possible D gene TRBD1, 6 bases. The CDR3 contains 14 residues. CDR1 MDHEN and CDR2 SYDVKM come from the germline V gene. V lost 5 bases to trimming and J lost 7 bases, with 18 bases between them. The CDR3 loop is CASSPRQQGQEQYF. Here the CDR3 DNA reads TGTGCCAGCAGTCCCCGCCAACAGGGTCAGGAGCAGTACTTC.

This clonotype was observed many times. The chain recombines TRBV11-3 with TRBJ2-2; 10 nucleotides align to TRBD2. The germline V gene encodes CDR1 SGHNT and CDR2 YENEEA. Trimming took 5 bases from V and 5 from J; bases not matched to a gene: 11. The CDR3 covers 17 residues. The CDR3 DNA reads TGTGCCAGCAGCGGACCTCTAGCGGGAGCGGGAACCGGGGAGCTGTTTTTT. Its translation is CASSGPLAGAGTGELFF.

This clonotype occurred a few times. The chain couples TRBV12-3 or TRBV12-4 to TRBJ2-2, with D perhaps matching TRBD1 (6 bases). The CDR3 loop spans 19 amino acids. The ends were cut back, 7 bases at V and 0 bases at J, with 24 bases in the middle. The CDR3 DNA sequence: TGTGCCAGCAAATTCCAGTCGGGACACCGAGAACCGAACACCGGGGAGCTGTTTTTT. Translating it yields CASKFQSGHREPNTGELFF.

Note on this clonotype: No conserved phenylalanine or tryptophan is present at the end of the CDR3, so a read error is the likely explanation. This sequence joins TRBV6-2 or TRBV6-3 and TRBJ1-1; TRBD1 matches 8 bases. Trimming took 0 bases from V and 11 from J; bases not matched to a gene: 14. The V gene's germline CDR1 is MNHEY and CDR2 SVGEGT. The CDR3 is 16 amino acids. The CDR3 loop reads CASSYSTIGDRYSAFI. DNA for the CDR3: TGTGCCAGCAGTTACTCGACCATCGGGGACAGGTATTCGGCTTTCATT.

This clonotype has ten or more counts. This chain uses TRBV12-3 or TRBV12-4 with TRBJ2-3, with 8 bases aligning to TRBD2. The CDR3 is made up of 18 amino acids. V gave up 6 bases and J gave up 4 bases; unmatched junction bases: 18. The CDR3 nucleotides are TGTGCCAGCAGCTTCACGGGAGGGCCGAATTTATACCCAGATACGCAGTATTTT. This sequence encodes CASSFTGGPNLYPDTQYF.

Here the CDR3 reads CASRAPKETQYF. For the CDR3, the DNA is TGTGCCAGTAGGGCCCCGAAAGAGACCCAGTACTTC. The chain carries TRBV28 and TRBJ2-5, with D unclear. The CDR3 has 12 amino acids. Trimming stripped 9 bases from V and 3 bases from J, with 11 bases between. The germline gives CDR1 MDHEN, CDR2 SYDVKM.

This clonotype was seen ten or more times. This sequence joins TRBV7-2 and TRBJ2-5; D ambiguous. Looked up from germline, CDR1 is SGHTA and CDR2 is FQGNSA. There are 14 residues in the CDR3. V was shortened by 6 bases and J by 1 base, with 12 bases between the two germline ends. CDR3 DNA: TGTGCCAGCAGAAAAAGGGCCTCCCAAGAGACCCAGTACTTC. Amino acids: CASRKRASQETQYF.

This clonotype was observed at least ten times. This chain joins TRBV7-2 and TRBJ1-5, with a tentative D call TRBD1 (6 bases). Germline lookup yields CDR1 SGHTA and CDR2 FQGNSA. This CDR3 is 14 amino acids long. Trimming left V 3 bases short and J 4 bases short, with 10 bases between. The CDR3 reads CASSLRGGNQPQHF. The CDR3 DNA reads TGTGCCAGCAGCTTGAGAGGGGGGAATCAGCCCCAGCATTTT.

This clonotype was recorded at least ten times. The chain couples TRBV28 to TRBJ2-7; 8 nucleotides agree with TRBD1. V lost 4 bases, J lost 4 bases, and 12 bases stayed unmatched. There are 16 residues in the CDR3. Germline loops: CDR1 MDHEN, CDR2 SYDVKM. CDR3 protein: CASSYSRTGSSYEQYF. Written as DNA, the CDR3 is TGTGCCAGCAGTTACTCGAGGACAGGGAGCTCTTACGAGCAGTACTTC.

This clonotype has a handful of counts. V usage is TRBV28 and J usage is TRBJ1-2; tentatively, D is TRBD1 (5 bases). CDR1 is MDHEN, CDR2 SYDVKM, per germline. The CDR3 is made up of 13 amino acids. The germline V and J ends were trimmed by 6 bases and 4 bases, with 12 bases remaining between them. The CDR3 region has the DNA TGTGCCAGCAGCTCAGGGTTGGGCTATGGCTACACCTTC. Protein sequence: CASSSGLGYGYTF.

This chain links TRBV4-1 with TRBJ1-1; D uncertain. V lost 7 bases to trimming and J lost 3 bases, with 12 bases between them. The CDR3 sequence is 13 residues long. The V gene's germline CDR1 is MGHRA and CDR2 YSYEKL. CDR3 DNA sequence: TGCGCCAGCACCGAGCTTGACTACACTGAAGCTTTCTTT. Translated: CASTELDYTEAFF.

This clonotype was detected ten times or more. The gene calls are TRBV12-3 or TRBV12-4 and TRBJ1-1, with TRBD1 matching over 9 bases. Trimming at V came to 5 bases and at J to 5 bases, leaving 9 bases not matched to a gene. The CDR3 has 15 residues. The DNA for the CDR3 is TGTGCCAGCAGTCGGGACAGGGACGGGCGAACTGAAGCTTTCTTT. As protein: CASSRDRDGRTEAFF.

CDR3 sequence reads: CASSLIPPGRPGNTIYF. DNA of the CDR3: TGTGCCAGCAGCTTAATCCCGCCCGGCAGGCCTGGAAACACCATATATTTT. The rearrangement links TRBV7-8 to TRBJ1-3, with D hard to call. The CDR3 runs to 17 residues. Germline V gene lookup returns CDR1 SGHVS and CDR2 FQNEAQ. V was shortened by 2 bases and J by 2 bases, with 16 bases between the two germline ends.

Many counts were recorded for this clonotype. This sequence joins TRBV7-2 and TRBJ2-6; TRBD2 matches 7 bases. There are 17 residues in the CDR3. J was trimmed by 0 bases and V by 5 bases; bases with no gene match: 7. CDR1 and CDR2 from the germline V gene are SGHTA and FQGNSA. The CDR3 sequence is CASSLGRGTSGANVLTF. DNA for the CDR3: TGTGCCAGCAGCCTCGGGCGGGGGACCTCTGGGGCCAACGTCCTGACTTTC.

This clonotype occurred a few times. This chain links TRBV19 with TRBJ2-7; tentatively, D is TRBD1 (6 bases). Germline CDR1 is LNHDA and CDR2 is SQIVND (reference sequence). The CDR3 length is 14 residues. V shed 4 bases and J shed 0 bases, with 10 bases lying between them. The CDR3 loop is CASSRQVSSYEQYF. In DNA, the CDR3 is TGTGCCAGTAGTAGACAGGTCAGCTCCTACGAGCAGTACTTC. The full variable domain, completed using reference TRBV19 and TRBJ2-7, is DGGITQSPKYLFRKEGQNVTLSCEQNLNHDAMYWYRQDPGQGLRLIYYSQIVNDFQKGDIAEGYSVSREKKESFPLTVTSAQKNPTAFYLCASSRQVSSYEQYFGPGTRLTVT.

This clonotype occurred many times. This chain joins TRBV7-2 and TRBJ2-1; tentative D call: TRBD1 (6 bases). V gave up 7 bases and J gave up 5 bases, with 12 bases separating them. The germline gives CDR1 SGHTA, CDR2 FQGNSA. The CDR3 sequence is 13 residues long. In DNA form, the CDR3 reads TGTGCCAGCAAGGGGGACAATCACAATGAGCAGTTCTTC. Its translation is CASKGDNHNEQFF.

This clonotype turned up a few times. The CDR3 protein is CASSQDVQGRTPLHF. The DNA of the CDR3 is TGTGCCAGCAGCCAAGATGTCCAGGGTAGGACACCCCTCCACTTT. The chain combines TRBV14 with TRBJ1-6, with TRBD1 as a possible D gene (5 bases). This CDR3 region has 15 residues. The ends were cut back, 0 bases at V and 11 bases at J, with 14 bases in the middle. CDR1 and CDR2 (germline): SGHDN, FVKESK.